What follows are 7 T cell receptor beta chains derived from one specimen sequenced in a study of blood T cell repertoires in COVID-19. Some clones are missing from TCRdb's copy, which holds only in-frame ones; the method was immunoSEQ multiplex PCR. The sample carries 200,000 to 300,000 clones, about 86% recorded once. The sequenced material came from peripheral blood. These receptor sequences come from a man of 80 years or more with acute or convalescent COVID-19.

The CDR3 coding sequence is TGTGCCAGCAGTTCGCCCGGGACTTCCTACAATGAGCAGTTCTTC. Its protein is CASSSPGTSYNEQFF. The chain recombines TRBV6-5 with TRBJ2-1; D perhaps matches TRBD2 (6 bases). The ends were cut back, 4 bases at V and 1 base at J, with 11 bases in the middle. The germline CDR1 and CDR2 sequences are MNHEY and SVGAGI. The CDR3 runs to 15 residues.

This clone showed up just a few times. This chain links TRBV6-5 with TRBJ2-7; 9 bases match TRBD1. Germline V gives CDR1 MNHEY, CDR2 SVGAGI. Trimming at V came to 4 bases and at J to 0 bases, leaving 4 bases not matched to a gene. The CDR3 is 15 amino acids. CDR3 coding DNA: TGTGCCAGCAGTTTTCCGGGACAGGGCTCCTACGAGCAGTACTTC. This sequence encodes CASSFPGQGSYEQYF.

The chain has TRBV28 and TRBJ2-7, with 12 bases fitting TRBD2. Germline lookup yields CDR1 MDHEN and CDR2 SYDVKM. The CDR3 extends over 16 amino acids. After removal of 6 bases from V and 4 bases from J, the junction contained 10 bases not matched to a gene. CDR3: CASSRLTSGGWYEQYF. CDR3 in DNA: TGTGCCAGCAGCCGTCTGACTAGCGGGGGTTGGTACGAGCAGTACTTC.

The chain recombines TRBV19 with TRBJ2-5, with a tentative D call TRBD2 (6 bases). Germline CDR1 and CDR2: LNHDA and SQIVND (reference sequence). This CDR3 has 13 residues. Trimming removed 3 bases at V and 6 bases at J, with 11 bases between. The DNA for the CDR3 is TGTGCCAGTAGTATTTCGGACTATCAGACCCAGTACTTC. Translating gives CASSISDYQTQYF.

This clone was picked up one time. V gene TRBV24-1 combines with J gene TRBJ2-5; D perhaps matches TRBD2 (6 bases). The V end was cut by 3 bases, the J end by 2 bases, with 15 bases between. This CDR3 contains 16 residues. Germline-derived CDR1 and CDR2 are KGHDR and SFDVKD. The DNA for the CDR3 is TGTGCCACCAGTGATCCTCGGGGGTTAGGACAAGAGACCCAGTACTTC. It encodes CATSDPRGLGQETQYF.

The CDR3 nucleotides are TGTGCCAGCAGTTACCAGGGGGCGCACTACGAGCAGTACTTC. Protein sequence: CASSYQGAHYEQYF. The chain has TRBV6-6 and TRBJ2-7, with 8 bases aligning to TRBD1. This CDR3 spans 14 amino acids. J lost 3 bases, V lost 2 bases, and 3 bases had no gene match. CDR1 is MNHNY, CDR2 SVGAGI, per germline (reference sequence).

CDR3 protein: CASSLREGPQAYEQYF. CDR3 bases: TGTGCCAGCAGTTTGCGGGAGGGCCCCCAGGCCTACGAGCAGTACTTC. The chain carries TRBV27 and TRBJ2-7; TRBD2 matches at 9 bases. Germline trimming cut 3 bases from V and 2 bases from J; bases unmatched to any gene: 8. Germline CDR1 and CDR2: MNHEY and SMNVEV (reference sequence). The CDR3 runs 16 residues.